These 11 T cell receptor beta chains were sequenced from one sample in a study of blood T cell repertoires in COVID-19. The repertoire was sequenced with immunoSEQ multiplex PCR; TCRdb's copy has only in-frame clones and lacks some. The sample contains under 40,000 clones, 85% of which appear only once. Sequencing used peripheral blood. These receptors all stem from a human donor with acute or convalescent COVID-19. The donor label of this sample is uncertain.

The CDR3 is CASSLGGADNQPQHF. The CDR3 DNA follows: TGCGCCAGCAGCTTGGGCGGGGCCGACAATCAGCCCCAGCATTTT. This chain joins TRBV5-1 and TRBJ1-5; possibly TRBD1 for D (5 bases). CDR1 is SGHRS and CDR2 is YFSETQ in the germline V gene. CDR3 size: 15 residues. V lost 0 bases and J lost 3, with 10 bases in between. The entire variable domain, with the rest obtained from reference TRBV5-1 and TRBJ1-5, is as follows: KAGVTQTPRYLIKTRGQQVTLSCSPISGHRSVSWYQQTPGQGLQFLFEYFSETQRNKGNFPGRFSGRQFSNSRSEMNVSTLELGDSALYLCASSLGGADNQPQHFGDGTRLSIL.

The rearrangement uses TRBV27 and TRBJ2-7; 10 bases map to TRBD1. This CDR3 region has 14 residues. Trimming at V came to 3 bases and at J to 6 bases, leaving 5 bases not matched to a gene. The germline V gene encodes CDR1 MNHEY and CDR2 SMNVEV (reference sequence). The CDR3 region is CASSFRDRGGEQYF. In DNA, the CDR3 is TGTGCCAGCAGTTTCAGGGACAGGGGCGGCGAGCAGTACTTC.

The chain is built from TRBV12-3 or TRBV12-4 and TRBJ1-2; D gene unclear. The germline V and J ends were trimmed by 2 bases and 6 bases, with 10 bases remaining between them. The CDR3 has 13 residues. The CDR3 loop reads CASSLTYRDGYTF. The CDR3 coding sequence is TGTGCCAGCAGTTTAACTTATCGTGATGGCTACACCTTC.

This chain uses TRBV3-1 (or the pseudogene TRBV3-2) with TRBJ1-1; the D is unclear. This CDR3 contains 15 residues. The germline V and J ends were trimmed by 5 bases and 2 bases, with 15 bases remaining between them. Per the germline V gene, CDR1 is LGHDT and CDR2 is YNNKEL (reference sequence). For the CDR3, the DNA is TGTGCCAGCAGCTATCATGGAACAGAAAACACTGAAGCTTTCTTT. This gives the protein CASSYHGTENTEAFF.

CDR3 residues: CASSSTPSVADTQYF. The CDR3 bases are TGCGCCAGCAGCTCGACCCCTAGTGTCGCAGATACGCAGTATTTT. The chain couples TRBV5-1 to TRBJ2-3; no clear D gene. Germline V gene sequence: CDR1 SGHRS, CDR2 YFSETQ. The V end lost 3 bases, the J end lost 4 bases, and 15 bases lay between the germline ends. This CDR3 comprises 15 residues.

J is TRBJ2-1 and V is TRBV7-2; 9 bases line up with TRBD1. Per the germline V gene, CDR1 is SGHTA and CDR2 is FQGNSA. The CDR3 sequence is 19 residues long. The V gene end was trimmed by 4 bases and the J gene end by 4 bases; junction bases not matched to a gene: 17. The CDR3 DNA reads TGTGCCAGCAGCTCCCCGACAGGGGGACTTACTATAGATTACAATGAGCAGTTCTTC. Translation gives CASSSPTGGLTIDYNEQFF.

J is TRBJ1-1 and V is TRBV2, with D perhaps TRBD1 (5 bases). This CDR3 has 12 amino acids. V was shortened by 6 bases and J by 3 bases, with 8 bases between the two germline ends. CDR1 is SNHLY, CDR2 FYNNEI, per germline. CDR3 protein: CASRIGDTEAFF. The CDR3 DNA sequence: TGTGCCAGCAGGATAGGGGACACTGAAGCTTTCTTT.

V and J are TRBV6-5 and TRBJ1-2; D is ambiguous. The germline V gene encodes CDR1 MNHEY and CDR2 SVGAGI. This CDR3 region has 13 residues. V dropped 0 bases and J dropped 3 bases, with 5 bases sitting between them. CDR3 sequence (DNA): TGTGCCAGCAGTTACTCGGCAGACTATGGCTACACCTTC. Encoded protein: CASSYSADYGYTF.

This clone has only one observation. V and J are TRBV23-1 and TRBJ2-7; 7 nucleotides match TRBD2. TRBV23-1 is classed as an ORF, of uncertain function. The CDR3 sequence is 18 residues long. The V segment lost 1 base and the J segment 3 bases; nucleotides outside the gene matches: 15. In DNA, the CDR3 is TGCGCCAGCAGTCAATGGGGTCGGAAAGGACTAGTCATCTACGAGCAGTACTTC. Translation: CASSQWGRKGLVIYEQYF.

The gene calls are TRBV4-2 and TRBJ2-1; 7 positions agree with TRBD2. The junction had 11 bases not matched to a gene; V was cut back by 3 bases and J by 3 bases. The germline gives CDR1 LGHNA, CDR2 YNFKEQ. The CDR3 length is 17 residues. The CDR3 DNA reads TGTGCCAGCAGCCAGGCCGCTCTGGTAGCGGGCTACAATGAGCAGTTCTTC. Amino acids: CASSQAALVAGYNEQFF.

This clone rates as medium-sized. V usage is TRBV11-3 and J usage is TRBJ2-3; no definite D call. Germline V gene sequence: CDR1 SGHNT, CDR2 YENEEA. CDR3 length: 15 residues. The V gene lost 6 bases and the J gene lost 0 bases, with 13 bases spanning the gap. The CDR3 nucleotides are TGTGCCAGCAGGTCCACCGAAACTAGCACAGATACGCAGTATTTT. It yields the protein CASRSTETSTDTQYF.